These T cell receptor beta chains were read from a single sample in a study of cytomegalovirus exposure and HLA in healthy donors. Assay used: immunoSEQ multiplex PCR; TCRdb lists only in-frame clones, some missing. The repertoire holds fewer than 250,000 clones, with around 87% as singletons. Source material: PBMCs. Source of these receptors: a woman aged 18-35 years in good health and CMV-seropositive. Each CDR3 is given with its conserved first and last residue. Fields, in order: clone size, V gene, J gene, D gene, CDR3 protein, CDR3 DNA. The D gene is left open where the match is weak. Size tells how often a clone was seen (once, few, many) or the class of an expanded clone, and some rows leave it out.

size: .
V: TRBV11-2
J: TRBJ2-7
D: TRBD1
CDR3: CASTTGAYEQYF
DNA: TGTGCCAGTACAACAGGGGCCTACGAGCAGTACTTC

size: .
V: TRBV9
J: TRBJ1-1
D: .
CDR3: CASSVQGHTTHTEAFF
DNA: TGTGCCAGCAGCGTACAGGGCCACACGACTCACACTGAAGCTTTCTTT

size: .
V: TRBV6-6
J: TRBJ2-5
D: .
CDR3: CASRRQEYQETQYF
DNA: TGTGCCAGCAGACGACAGGAATACCAAGAGACCCAGTACTTC

size: .
V: TRBV5-1
J: TRBJ1-1
D: .
CDR3: CASSLGSRDTEAFF
DNA: TGCGCCAGCAGCTTGGGATCGAGGGACACTGAAGCTTTCTTT

size: .
V: TRBV18
J: TRBJ1-1
D: .
CDR3: CASSPTPGAFVEAFF
DNA: TGTGCCAGCTCACCTACCCCGGGAGCTTTTGTCGAAGCTTTCTTT

size: once
V: TRBV20-1
J: TRBJ1-1
D: .
CDR3: CSAATGTEAFF
DNA: TGCAGTGCTGCGACGGGGACTGAAGCTTTCTTT

size: .
V: TRBV9
J: TRBJ2-7
D: .
CDR3: CASSVGLASSYEQYF
DNA: TGTGCCAGCAGCGTAGGGCTTGCAAGCTCCTACGAGCAGTACTTC

size: .
V: TRBV19
J: TRBJ2-7
D: TRBD1
CDR3: CASSKSGTAYEQYF
DNA: TGTGCCAGTAGTAAGTCCGGGACAGCCTACGAGCAGTACTTC

size: .
V: TRBV5-1
J: TRBJ2-3
D: .
CDR3: CASSRSGRTEDTQYF
DNA: TGCGCCAGCAGCCGGTCAGGGAGGACGGAAGATACGCAGTATTTT

size: few
V: TRBV29-1
J: TRBJ1-2
D: .
CDR3: CSVGGREAFDGYTF
DNA: TGCAGCGTTGGGGGGCGGGAGGCTTTTGACGGCTACACCTTC

size: .
V: TRBV7-9
J: TRBJ2-1
D: TRBD2
CDR3: CASSLDGTRSEQFF
DNA: TGTGCCAGCAGCTTAGACGGGACTAGGAGTGAGCAGTTCTTC

size: .
V: TRBV6-4
J: TRBJ2-3
D: TRBD2
CDR3: CASSGLAGSDTQYF
DNA: TGTGCCAGCAGTGGACTAGCGGGCTCAGATACGCAGTATTTT

size: .
V: TRBV30
J: TRBJ1-1
D: .
CDR3: CAWSTGFYIEAFF
DNA: TGTGCCTGGAGTACGGGATTTTATATTGAAGCTTTCTTT

size: once
V: TRBV29-1
J: TRBJ2-1
D: .
CDR3: CSVEGQIDPYNEQFF
DNA: TGCAGCGTTGAAGGACAGATAGACCCCTACAATGAGCAGTTCTTC

size: .
V: TRBV5-1
J: TRBJ1-1
D: TRBD1
CDR3: CASRGRGLDTEAFF
DNA: TGCGCCAGCAGAGGCAGGGGGCTGGACACTGAAGCTTTCTTT

size: .
V: TRBV5-1
J: TRBJ1-1
D: .
CDR3: CASSPSRGENTEAFF
DNA: TGCGCCAGCAGCCCCTCCAGGGGTGAGAACACTGAAGCTTTCTTT

size: .
V: TRBV19
J: TRBJ2-1
D: TRBD2
CDR3: CASSISLAVYNEQFF
DNA: TGTGCCAGTAGTATATCACTAGCGGTCTACAATGAGCAGTTCTTC

size: .
V: TRBV2
J: TRBJ2-7
D: .
CDR3: CASRQGTASYEQYF
DNA: TGTGCCAGCAGGCAAGGGACTGCTTCCTACGAGCAGTACTTC

size: .
V: TRBV6-1
J: TRBJ1-1
D: TRBD1
CDR3: CASSEIRDRAINTEAFF
DNA: TGTGCCAGCAGTGAGATCCGGGACAGGGCCATTAACACTGAAGCTTTCTTT

size: .
V: TRBV27
J: TRBJ1-1
D: TRBD1
CDR3: CASSLTGTENTEAFF
DNA: TGTGCCAGCAGTCTCACCGGGACAGAGAACACTGAAGCTTTCTTT

size: once
V: TRBV27
J: TRBJ2-1
D: .
CDR3: CASSLYERPNEQFF
DNA: TGTGCCAGCAGTTTATATGAGCGTCCCAATGAGCAGTTCTTC

size: .
V: TRBV7-8
J: TRBJ1-5
D: TRBD1
CDR3: CASSLAGRQGGNQPQHF
DNA: TGTGCCAGCAGCTTAGCTGGGAGACAGGGTGGCAATCAGCCCCAGCATTTT

size: .
V: TRBV12-2
J: TRBJ2-5
D: .
CDR3: CASRLADTSGSQETQYF
DNA: TGTGCAAGTCGCTTAGCGGACACTAGCGGGTCCCAAGAGACCCAGTACTTC

size: few
V: TRBV9
J: TRBJ1-2
D: .
CDR3: CASSPLGRANYGYTF
DNA: TGTGCCAGCAGCCCTTTGGGGAGAGCTAACTATGGCTACACCTTC

size: .
V: TRBV7-2
J: TRBJ2-5
D: .
CDR3: CASSPSWAGETQYF
DNA: TGTGCCAGCAGCCCCTCGTGGGCCGGAGAGACCCAGTACTTC

size: .
V: TRBV9
J: TRBJ2-1
D: TRBD2
CDR3: CASSPGLAAGHEQFF
DNA: TGTGCCAGCAGCCCGGGACTAGCGGCCGGTCATGAGCAGTTCTTC

size: .
V: TRBV28
J: TRBJ1-3
D: .
CDR3: CASSFRGNTIYF
DNA: TGTGCCAGCAGTTTCCGGGGAAACACCATATATTTT

size: .
V: TRBV28
J: TRBJ1-5
D: .
CDR3: CASSLSQGGQPQHF
DNA: TGTGCCAGCAGTTTAAGTCAGGGCGGTCAGCCCCAGCATTTT

size: .
V: TRBV30
J: TRBJ2-2
D: TRBD2
CDR3: CAWSVLGGGSGELFF
DNA: TGTGCCTGGAGTGTACTTGGGGGAGGGTCCGGGGAGCTGTTTTTT

size: .
V: TRBV13
J: TRBJ2-1
D: .
CDR3: CASSLYGLSYNEQFF
DNA: TGTGCCAGCAGCTTATACGGACTTTCCTACAATGAGCAGTTCTTC

size: .
V: TRBV30
J: TRBJ1-2
D: .
CDR3: CAWSGFEGAYGYTF
DNA: TGTGCCTGGAGTGGATTCGAAGGGGCCTATGGCTACACCTTC

size: .
V: TRBV9
J: TRBJ1-5
D: .
CDR3: CASSVGWGNQPQHF
DNA: TGTGCCAGCAGCGTCGGGTGGGGCAATCAGCCCCAGCATTTT

size: .
V: TRBV7-9
J: TRBJ1-1
D: TRBD1
CDR3: CASSSPLDRVGTEAFF
DNA: TGTGCCAGCAGCTCCCCTCTAGACAGGGTTGGCACTGAAGCTTTCTTT

size: .
V: TRBV7-9
J: TRBJ2-7
D: TRBD2
CDR3: CASSFGTSGGSTYEQYF
DNA: TGTGCCAGCAGCTTCGGGACTAGCGGGGGGTCGACCTACGAGCAGTACTTC

size: once
V: TRBV28
J: TRBJ2-1
D: TRBD2
CDR3: CASSRGGGSGGNEQFF
DNA: TGTGCCAGCAGTCGGGGTGGTGGGAGCGGGGGCAATGAGCAGTTCTTC

size: once
V: TRBV6-4
J: TRBJ2-2
D: .
CDR3: CASRRDGMDTGELFF
DNA: TGTGCCAGCAGACGGGATGGAATGGACACCGGGGAGCTGTTTTTT

size: .
V: TRBV7-9
J: TRBJ2-1
D: TRBD2
CDR3: CASSLTGTSDFEQFF
DNA: TGTGCCAGCAGCTTAACCGGGACTAGCGACTTTGAGCAGTTCTTC

size: .
V: TRBV10-3
J: TRBJ2-7
D: .
CDR3: CAIRDSYEQYF
DNA: TGTGCCATCAGGGACAGCTACGAGCAGTACTTC

size: .
V: TRBV27
J: TRBJ2-1
D: TRBD1
CDR3: CASSSQGANEQFF
DNA: TGTGCCAGCAGTTCCCAGGGGGCCAATGAGCAGTTCTTC

size: .
V: TRBV27
J: TRBJ2-7
D: TRBD2
CDR3: CASSRGVISYEQYF
DNA: TGTGCCAGCAGTCGGGGGGTTATTTCCTACGAGCAGTACTTC

size: .
V: TRBV2
J: TRBJ2-1
D: .
CDR3: CASSPTYNEQFF
DNA: TGTGCCAGCAGTCCTACCTACAATGAGCAGTTCTTC

size: .
V: TRBV19
J: TRBJ2-7
D: .
CDR3: CASSKSRASYEQYF
DNA: TGTGCCAGTAGTAAAAGCAGAGCGTCTTACGAGCAGTACTTC

size: .
V: TRBV19
J: TRBJ2-3
D: TRBD2
CDR3: CASSSRLAGITDTQYF
DNA: TGTGCCAGTAGTTCCCGACTAGCGGGCATCACAGATACGCAGTATTTT

size: .
V: TRBV25-1
J: TRBJ2-7
D: TRBD2
CDR3: CASRGAGGPPYYEQYF
DNA: TGTGCCAGCAGAGGGGCGGGAGGGCCGCCATACTACGAGCAGTACTTC

size: .
V: TRBV2
J: TRBJ1-5
D: TRBD1
CDR3: CASSYDRGDQPQHF
DNA: TGTGCCAGCAGCTACGACAGGGGGGATCAGCCCCAGCATTTT

size: .
V: TRBV27
J: TRBJ2-1
D: TRBD2
CDR3: CASSPETSYYNEQFF
DNA: TGTGCCAGCAGTCCCGAGACTAGCTATTACAATGAGCAGTTCTTC

size: .
V: TRBV15
J: TRBJ2-7
D: TRBD1
CDR3: CATSGDRGYEQYF
DNA: TGTGCCACCAGCGGGGACAGGGGTTACGAGCAGTACTTC

size: .
V: TRBV15
J: TRBJ1-1
D: .
CDR3: CATSRDLAASRRTEAFF
DNA: TGTGCCACCAGCAGAGATCTGGCGGCCTCCCGGAGGACTGAAGCTTTCTTT

size: .
V: TRBV6-5
J: TRBJ1-5
D: TRBD1
CDR3: CASSHRGTRNQPQHF
DNA: TGTGCCAGCAGTCACAGGGGAACGCGCAATCAGCCCCAGCATTTT

size: .
V: TRBV6-5
J: TRBJ2-7
D: TRBD1
CDR3: CASTPYRGSYEQYF
DNA: TGTGCCAGCACCCCTTACAGGGGGTCCTACGAGCAGTACTTC

size: .
V: TRBV7-6
J: TRBJ2-7
D: .
CDR3: CASSLLDSHEQYF
DNA: TGTGCCAGCAGCTTATTGGACAGTCACGAGCAGTACTTC

size: .
V: TRBV5-4
J: TRBJ1-1
D: .
CDR3: CASSLFMNTEAFF
DNA: TGTGCCAGCAGCTTGTTCATGAACACTGAAGCTTTCTTT

size: .
V: TRBV5-1
J: TRBJ2-1
D: TRBD1
CDR3: CASSLEAGDSKQFF
DNA: TGCGCCAGCAGCTTGGAGGCCGGGGACAGCAAGCAGTTCTTC

size: .
V: TRBV10-3
J: TRBJ2-3
D: .
CDR3: CAISDSGRDTDTQYF
DNA: TGTGCCATCAGTGATAGCGGAAGAGACACAGATACGCAGTATTTT

size: .
V: TRBV27
J: TRBJ2-1
D: TRBD2
CDR3: CASSRGLAGFNEQFF
DNA: TGTGCCAGCAGCCGGGGACTAGCGGGATTCAATGAGCAGTTCTTC

size: few
V: TRBV28
J: TRBJ1-2
D: .
CDR3: CASSRIDRPYGYTF
DNA: TGTGCCAGCAGTCGGATTGACAGGCCCTATGGCTACACCTTC

size: .
V: TRBV11-3
J: TRBJ2-2
D: TRBD1
CDR3: CASSYRTGATGELFF
DNA: TGTGCCAGCAGCTATCGGACAGGGGCCACCGGGGAGCTGTTTTTT

size: .
V: TRBV5-1
J: TRBJ2-3
D: TRBD2
CDR3: CASSPWASGRAPTDTQYF
DNA: TGCGCCAGCAGCCCCTGGGCTAGCGGGAGGGCCCCCACAGATACGCAGTATTTT

size: .
V: TRBV2
J: TRBJ2-1
D: TRBD2
CDR3: CASIGGDSYNEQFF
DNA: TGTGCCAGCATTGGGGGGGACTCCTACAATGAGCAGTTCTTC

size: few
V: TRBV5-1
J: TRBJ2-7
D: .
CDR3: CASSSNPGREQYF
DNA: TGCGCCAGCAGCTCAAACCCGGGTCGCGAGCAGTACTTC